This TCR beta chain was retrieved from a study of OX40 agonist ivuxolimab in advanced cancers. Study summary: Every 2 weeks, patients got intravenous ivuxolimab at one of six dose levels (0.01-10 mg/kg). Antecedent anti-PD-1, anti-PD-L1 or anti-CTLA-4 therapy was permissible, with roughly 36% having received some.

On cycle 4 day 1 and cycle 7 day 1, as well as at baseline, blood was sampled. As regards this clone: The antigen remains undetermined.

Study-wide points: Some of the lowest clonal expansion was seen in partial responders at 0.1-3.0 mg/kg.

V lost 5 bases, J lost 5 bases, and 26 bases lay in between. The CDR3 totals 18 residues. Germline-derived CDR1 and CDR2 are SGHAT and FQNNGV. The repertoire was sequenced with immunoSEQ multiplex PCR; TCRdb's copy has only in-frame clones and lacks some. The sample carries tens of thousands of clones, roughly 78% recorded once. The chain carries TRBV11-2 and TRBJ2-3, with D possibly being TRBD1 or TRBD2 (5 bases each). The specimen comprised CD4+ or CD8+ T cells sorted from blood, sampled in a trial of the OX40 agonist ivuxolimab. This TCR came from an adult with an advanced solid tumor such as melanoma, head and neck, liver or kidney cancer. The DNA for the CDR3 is TGTGCCAGCAGCACCAGCTTCCCGTGGGGCTCGGCGGGAGATACGCAGTATTTT. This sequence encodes CASSTSFPWGSAGDTQYF.